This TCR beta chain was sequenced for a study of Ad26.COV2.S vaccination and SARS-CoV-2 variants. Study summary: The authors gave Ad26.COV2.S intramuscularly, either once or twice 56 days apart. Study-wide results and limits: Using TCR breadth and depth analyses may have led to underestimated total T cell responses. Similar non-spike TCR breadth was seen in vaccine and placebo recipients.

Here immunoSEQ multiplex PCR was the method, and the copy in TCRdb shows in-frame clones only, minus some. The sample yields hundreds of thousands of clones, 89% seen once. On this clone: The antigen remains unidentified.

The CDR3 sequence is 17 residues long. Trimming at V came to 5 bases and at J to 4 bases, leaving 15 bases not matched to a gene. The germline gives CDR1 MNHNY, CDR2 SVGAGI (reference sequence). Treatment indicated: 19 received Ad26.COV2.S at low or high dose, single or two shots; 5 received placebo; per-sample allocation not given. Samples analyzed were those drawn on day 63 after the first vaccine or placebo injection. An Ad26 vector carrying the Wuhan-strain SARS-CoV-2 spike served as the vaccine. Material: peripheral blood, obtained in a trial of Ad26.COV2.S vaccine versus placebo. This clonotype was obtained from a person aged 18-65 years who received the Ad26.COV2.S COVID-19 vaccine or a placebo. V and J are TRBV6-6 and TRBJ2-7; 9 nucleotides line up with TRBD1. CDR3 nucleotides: TGTGCCAGCAGTCCCCCCGGGACAGGGACCGATCCGTACGAGCAGTACTTC. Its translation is CASSPPGTGTDPYEQYF.